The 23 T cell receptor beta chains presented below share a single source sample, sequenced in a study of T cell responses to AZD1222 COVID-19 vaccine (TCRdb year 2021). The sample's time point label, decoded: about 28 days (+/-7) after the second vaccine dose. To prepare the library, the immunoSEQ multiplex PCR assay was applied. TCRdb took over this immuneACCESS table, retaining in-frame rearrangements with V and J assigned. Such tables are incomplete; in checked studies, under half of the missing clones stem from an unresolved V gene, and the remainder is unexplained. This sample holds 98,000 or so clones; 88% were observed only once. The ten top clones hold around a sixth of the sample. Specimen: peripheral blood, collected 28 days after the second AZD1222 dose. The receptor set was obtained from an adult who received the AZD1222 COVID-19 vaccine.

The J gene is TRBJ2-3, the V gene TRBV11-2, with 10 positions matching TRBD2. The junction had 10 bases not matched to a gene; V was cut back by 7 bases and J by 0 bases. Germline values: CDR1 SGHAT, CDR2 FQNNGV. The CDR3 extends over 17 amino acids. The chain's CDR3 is CASTRTSGRRSTDTQYF. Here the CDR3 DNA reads TGTGCCAGCACCCGGACTAGCGGCAGGAGAAGCACAGATACGCAGTATTTT.

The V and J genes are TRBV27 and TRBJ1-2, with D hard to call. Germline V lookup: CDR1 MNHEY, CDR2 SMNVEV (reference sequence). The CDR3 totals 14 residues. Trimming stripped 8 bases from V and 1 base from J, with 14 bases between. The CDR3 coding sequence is TGTGCCAGCTCTTCTTGGCAGCATAACTATGGCTACACCTTC. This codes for CASSSWQHNYGYTF.

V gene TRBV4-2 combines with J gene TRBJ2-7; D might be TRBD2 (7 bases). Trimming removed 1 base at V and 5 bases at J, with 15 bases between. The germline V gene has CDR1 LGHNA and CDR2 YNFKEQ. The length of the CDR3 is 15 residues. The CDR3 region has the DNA TGTGCCAGCAGCCAAGTCTTACAGGGAGGGGACGAGCAGTACTTC. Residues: CASSQVLQGGDEQYF.

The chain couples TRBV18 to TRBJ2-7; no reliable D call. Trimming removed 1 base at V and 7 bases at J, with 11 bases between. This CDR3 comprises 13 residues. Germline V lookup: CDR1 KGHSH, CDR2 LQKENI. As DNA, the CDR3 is TGTGCCAGCTCACCACAGCTGGGGTGGGAGCAGTACTTC. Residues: CASSPQLGWEQYF.

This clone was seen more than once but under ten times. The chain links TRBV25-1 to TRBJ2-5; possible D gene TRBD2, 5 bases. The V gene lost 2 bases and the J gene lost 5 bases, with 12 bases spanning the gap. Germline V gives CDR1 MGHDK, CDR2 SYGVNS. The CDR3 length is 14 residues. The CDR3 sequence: CASSEPGFRETQYF. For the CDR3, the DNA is TGTGCCAGCAGTGAACCGGGATTTAGGGAGACCCAGTACTTC.

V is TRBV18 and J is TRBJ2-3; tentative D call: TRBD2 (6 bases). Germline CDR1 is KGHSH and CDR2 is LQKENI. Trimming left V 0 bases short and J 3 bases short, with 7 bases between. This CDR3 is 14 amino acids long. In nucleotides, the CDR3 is TGTGCCAGCTCACCACCGGGGAGGACAGATACGCAGTATTTT. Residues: CASSPPGRTDTQYF.

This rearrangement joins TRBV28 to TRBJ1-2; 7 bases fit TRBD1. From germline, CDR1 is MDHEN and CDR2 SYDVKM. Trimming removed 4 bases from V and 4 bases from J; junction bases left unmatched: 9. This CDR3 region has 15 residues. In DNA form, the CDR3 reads TGTGCCAGCAGTTATTTACGGGACAGCGGCTATGGCTACACCTTC. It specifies CASSYLRDSGYGYTF.

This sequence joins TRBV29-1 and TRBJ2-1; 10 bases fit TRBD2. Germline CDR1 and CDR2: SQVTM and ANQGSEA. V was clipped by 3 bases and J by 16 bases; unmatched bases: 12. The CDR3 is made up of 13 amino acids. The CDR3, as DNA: TGCAGCGTTGAGAAATCGCTAGCGGGGGATCAATTCTTC. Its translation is CSVEKSLAGDQFF.

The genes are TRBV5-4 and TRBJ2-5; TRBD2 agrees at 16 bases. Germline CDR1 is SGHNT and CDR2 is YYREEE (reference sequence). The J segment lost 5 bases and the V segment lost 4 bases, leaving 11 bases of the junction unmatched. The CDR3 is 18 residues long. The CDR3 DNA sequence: TGTGCCAGCAGCCAATCCATACCGGGACTAGCGGGAGGGGAGACCCAGTACTTC. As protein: CASSQSIPGLAGGETQYF.

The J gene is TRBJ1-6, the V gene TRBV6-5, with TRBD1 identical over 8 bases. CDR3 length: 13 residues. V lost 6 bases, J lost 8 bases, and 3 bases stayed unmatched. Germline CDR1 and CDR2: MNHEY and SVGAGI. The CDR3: CASSSGGDSPLHF. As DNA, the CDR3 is TGTGCCAGCAGCTCAGGGGGCGATTCACCCCTCCACTTT.

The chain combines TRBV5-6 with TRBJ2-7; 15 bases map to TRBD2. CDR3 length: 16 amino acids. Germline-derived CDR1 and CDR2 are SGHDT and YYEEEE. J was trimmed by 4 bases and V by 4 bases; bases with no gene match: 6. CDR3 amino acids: CASSQSGTSGRYEQYF. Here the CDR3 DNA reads TGTGCCAGCAGCCAATCCGGGACTAGCGGGAGGTACGAGCAGTACTTC.

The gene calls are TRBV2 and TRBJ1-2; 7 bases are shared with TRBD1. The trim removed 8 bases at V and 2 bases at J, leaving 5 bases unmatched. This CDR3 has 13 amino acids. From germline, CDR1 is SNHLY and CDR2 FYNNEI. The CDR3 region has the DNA TGTGCCAGCGAAAGAGGGGGCAACTATGGCTACACCTTC. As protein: CASERGGNYGYTF.

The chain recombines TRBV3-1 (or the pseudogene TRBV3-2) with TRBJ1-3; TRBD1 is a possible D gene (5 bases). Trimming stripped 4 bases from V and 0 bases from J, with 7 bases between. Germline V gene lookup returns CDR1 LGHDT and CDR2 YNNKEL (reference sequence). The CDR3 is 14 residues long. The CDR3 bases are TGTGCCAGCAGCCGCCAGGGCTCTGGAAACACCATATATTTT. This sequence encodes CASSRQGSGNTIYF.

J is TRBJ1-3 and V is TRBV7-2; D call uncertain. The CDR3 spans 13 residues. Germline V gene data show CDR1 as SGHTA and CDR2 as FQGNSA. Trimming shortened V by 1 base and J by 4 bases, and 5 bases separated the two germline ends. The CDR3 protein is CASSLGAGNTIYF. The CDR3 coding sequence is TGTGCCAGCAGCTTAGGAGCAGGAAACACCATATATTTT.

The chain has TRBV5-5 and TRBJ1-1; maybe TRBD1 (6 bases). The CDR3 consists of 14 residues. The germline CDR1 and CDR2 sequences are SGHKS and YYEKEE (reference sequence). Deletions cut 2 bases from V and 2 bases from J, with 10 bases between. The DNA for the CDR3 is TGTGCCAGCAGCTTTAGGACAGTTAACACTGAAGCTTTCTTT. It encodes CASSFRTVNTEAFF.

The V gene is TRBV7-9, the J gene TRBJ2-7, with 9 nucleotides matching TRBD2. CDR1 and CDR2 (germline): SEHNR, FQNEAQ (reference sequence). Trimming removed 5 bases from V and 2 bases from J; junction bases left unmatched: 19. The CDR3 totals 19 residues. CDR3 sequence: CASSTLPGRGLASPYEQYF. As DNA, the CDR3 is TGTGCCAGCAGCACCCTTCCGGGACGAGGACTAGCGAGTCCCTACGAGCAGTACTTC.

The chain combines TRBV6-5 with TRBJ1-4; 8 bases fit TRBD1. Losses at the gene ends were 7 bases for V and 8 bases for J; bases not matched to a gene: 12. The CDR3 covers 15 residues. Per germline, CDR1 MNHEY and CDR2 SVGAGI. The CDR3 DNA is TGTGCCAGCACCGACCAGGGGGCGATCGTGGAAAAACTGTTTTTT. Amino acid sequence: CASTDQGAIVEKLFF.

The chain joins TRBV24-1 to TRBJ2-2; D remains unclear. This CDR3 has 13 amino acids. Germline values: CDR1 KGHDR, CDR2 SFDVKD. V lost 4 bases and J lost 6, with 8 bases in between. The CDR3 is CATSDHGSGELFF. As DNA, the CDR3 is TGTGCCACCAGTGACCATGGATCCGGGGAGCTGTTTTTT.

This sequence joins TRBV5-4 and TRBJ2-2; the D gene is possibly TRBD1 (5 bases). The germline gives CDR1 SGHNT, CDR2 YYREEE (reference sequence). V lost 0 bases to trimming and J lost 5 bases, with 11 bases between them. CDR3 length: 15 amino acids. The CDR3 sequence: CASSLGRGETGELFF. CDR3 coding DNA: TGTGCCAGCAGCTTGGGAAGGGGTGAGACCGGGGAGCTGTTTTTT. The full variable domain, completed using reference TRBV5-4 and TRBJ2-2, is ETGVTQSPTHLIKTRGQQVTLRCSSQSGHNTVSWYQQALGQGPQFIFQYYREEENGRGNFPPRFSGLQFPNYSSELNVNALELDDSALYLCASSLGRGETGELFFGEGSRLTVL.

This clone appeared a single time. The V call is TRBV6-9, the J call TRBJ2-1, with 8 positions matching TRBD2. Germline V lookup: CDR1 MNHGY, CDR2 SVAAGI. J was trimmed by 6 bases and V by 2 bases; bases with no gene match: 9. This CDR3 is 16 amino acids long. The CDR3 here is CASSYLGAGGTNEQFF. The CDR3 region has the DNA TGTGCCAGCAGTTATCTCGGTGCGGGAGGAACCAATGAGCAGTTCTTC.

The CDR3 nucleotides read TGTGCCAGCAGTTTACAGGGAAGGGGGAATGAAAAACTGTTTTTT. Protein: CASSLQGRGNEKLFF. The chain joins TRBV6-2 or TRBV6-3 to TRBJ1-4, with D tentatively TRBD1 (6 bases). Germline CDR1 is MNHEY and CDR2 is SVGEGT. The CDR3 contains 15 residues. The V end lost 4 bases, the J end lost 5 bases, and 14 bases lay between the germline ends.

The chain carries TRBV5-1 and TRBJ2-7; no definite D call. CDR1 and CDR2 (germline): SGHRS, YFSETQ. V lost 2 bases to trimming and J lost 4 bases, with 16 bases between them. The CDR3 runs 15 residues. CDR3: CASSFEPSTRYEQYF. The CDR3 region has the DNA TGCGCCAGCAGCTTTGAGCCCAGCACGCGATACGAGCAGTACTTC.

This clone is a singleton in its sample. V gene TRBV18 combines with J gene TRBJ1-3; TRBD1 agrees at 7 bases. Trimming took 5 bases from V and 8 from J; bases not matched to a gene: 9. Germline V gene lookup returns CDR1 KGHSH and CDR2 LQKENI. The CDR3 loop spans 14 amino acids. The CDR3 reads CASSLQGTRDTIYF. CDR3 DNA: TGTGCCAGCTCATTACAGGGGACGCGGGACACCATATATTTT. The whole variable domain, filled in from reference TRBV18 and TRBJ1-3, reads NAGVMQNPRHLVRRRGQEARLRCSPMKGHSHVYWYRQLPEEGLKFMVYLQKENIIDESGMPKERFSAEFPKEGPSILRIQQVVRGDSAAYFCASSLQGTRDTIYFGEGSWLTVV.